Shown below are 3 T cell receptor beta chains from a single sample sequenced in a study of T-cell reconstitution after alpha-beta-depleted transplantation in children (TCRdb year 2016). To prepare the library, PCR was applied. TCRdb names Illumina HiSeq 2500 as the instrument used. TCR library preparation used molecular barcoding, with unique molecular identifiers applied to normalize quantification of the TCRbeta repertoire. Clones were called with MiXCR by TCRdb after fastp trimmed the public reads at Q25, and only in-frame beta chains were retained. Entries are consolidated by CDR3 protein sequence, retaining the most common genes and DNA. This sample holds about 290,000 distinct CDR3 sequences; over 9.5% were observed only once. The leading ten clones occupy 7% to 9.5% of the sample. Per the publication, the treatment or condition label means: allogeneic hematopoietic cell transplantation with graft depleted of TCRalphabeta T cells and CD19 B cells.

Material: PBMCs, obtained before TCRalphabeta/CD19-depleted stem cell transplant. Every receptor here comes from a boy under two years old with acute myeloid leukemia, due to receive a stem cell transplant.

At least ten counts were recorded for this clonotype. V and J are TRBV4-3 and TRBJ2-7; 8 bases are a match to TRBD1. The ends lost 2 bases at V and 5 bases at J; junction bases unmatched: 2. Germline assignment: CDR1 LGHNA and CDR2 YSLEER. This CDR3 contains 13 residues. The CDR3 DNA reads as TGCGCCAGCAGCCAATCGGACAGGGACGAGCAGTACTTC. This encodes CASSQSDRDEQYF.

There are many counts of this clonotype. This chain connects TRBV29-1 to TRBJ2-3; 9 positions agree with TRBD2. V gave up 4 bases and J gave up 2 bases; unmatched junction bases: 1. The CDR3 runs to 13 residues. Germline CDR1 reads SQVTM; CDR2 reads ANQGSEA. Here the CDR3 reads CSVGGRATDTQYF. In nucleotides, the CDR3 is TGCAGCGTTGGCGGGAGGGCCACAGATACGCAGTATTTT.

The table lists this clonotype with many counts. This chain uses TRBV7-2 with TRBJ1-2; 11 bases line up with TRBD1. The V gene's germline CDR1 is SGHTA and CDR2 FQGNSA. This CDR3 comprises 16 residues. V lost 3 bases, J lost 5 bases, and 8 bases stayed unmatched. The CDR3 nucleotides read TGTGCCAGCAGCTTCCGCCGGGACAGGGGGGCTTATGGCTACACCTTC. Its translation is CASSFRRDRGAYGYTF.